These 8 T cell receptor beta chains originate from one sample sequenced in a study of T cell repertoires in cytomegalovirus infection (dated by TCRdb to about 2019). Sequencing was carried out with an Illumina HiSeq 1500. TCRdb took the public reads, trimmed them with fastp at Q25, ran MiXCR for clone calling and kept in-frame beta chains. Every distinct CDR3 protein forms one entry, paired with its most common genes and DNA. Within this sample are 80,000 to 90,000 distinct CDR3 sequences, with 40% to 50% of them counted one time only. Approximately 95% of the sample is held by the ten biggest clonotypes. Their recognized antigens are unknown. What this sample's treatment or condition label stands for: in vitro stimulation with specific CMV peptide epitopes to enrich CMV-specific T cells. Material: CD8+ T cells from cultured PBMCs, obtained from culture after CMV antigen stimulation. These receptors were taken from a human donor in good health (CMV status not recorded). Some clones in this sample may be carry-over from other donors' samples.

This clonotype was seen only a few times. The V gene is TRBV27, the J gene TRBJ1-1, with TRBD1 matching 7 bases. V lost 0 bases, J lost 5 bases, and 6 bases stayed unmatched. This CDR3 spans 15 amino acids. CDR1 is MNHEY, CDR2 SMNVEV, per germline (reference sequence). The CDR3 sequence: CASSLSEGAGTEAFF. CDR3 sequence (DNA): TGTGCCAGCAGTTTATCGGAGGGGGCAGGGACTGAAGCTTTCTTT.

This sequence joins TRBV27 and TRBJ1-1; D is undetermined. V was trimmed by 4 bases and J by 0 bases, leaving 9 bases between them. CDR3 size: 14 residues. Germline V gene data show CDR1 as MNHEY and CDR2 as SMNVEV (reference sequence). CDR3 coding DNA: TGTGCCAGCAGTTACCGGGGTATGAACACTGAAGCTTTCTTT. Its translation: CASSYRGMNTEAFF.

V usage is TRBV27 and J usage is TRBJ1-6, with D unclear. With 7 bases removed from V and 0 bases from J, the gap between germline ends came to 10 bases. Germline CDR1 and CDR2: MNHEY and SMNVEV (reference sequence). The CDR3 sequence is 15 residues long. Here the CDR3 DNA reads TGTGCCAGCACGCTTACGAGCTCCTATAATTCACCCCTCCACTTT. It translates to CASTLTSSYNSPLHF.

The J gene is TRBJ2-3, the V gene TRBV7-6; TRBD2 matches 8 bases. The length of the CDR3 is 16 residues. Germline V gives CDR1 SGHVS, CDR2 FNYEAQ. V gave up 0 bases and J gave up 2 bases; unmatched junction bases: 4. For the CDR3, the DNA is TGTGCCAGCAGCTTAGCCGGGGGGGCCCCCACAGATACGCAGTATTTT. This codes for CASSLAGGAPTDTQYF.

The chain recombines TRBV10-3 with TRBJ2-1; the match to TRBD2 covers 8 bases. CDR1 ENHRY and CDR2 SYGVKD come from the germline V gene. This CDR3 has 15 amino acids. With 2 bases clipped from V and 4 bases from J, the junction kept 4 bases outside the gene matches. CDR3 nucleotides: TGTGCCATCAGTGAGGTTAGCGGGAAATACAATGAGCAGTTCTTC. Translating gives CAISEVSGKYNEQFF.

A few counts support this clonotype. The rearrangement uses TRBV7-8 and TRBJ1-6, with a possible D match to TRBD1 (6 bases). The CDR3 covers 18 residues. In germline, CDR1 is SGHVS, CDR2 FQNEAQ. The V gene lost 2 bases and the J gene lost 6 bases, with 20 bases spanning the gap. In DNA, the CDR3 is TGTGCCAGCAGCTTATCCCTTTCCAGGGGAGGTGGTAATTCACCCCTCCACTTT. Translation: CASSLSLSRGGGNSPLHF.

This clonotype has just a few counts. V and J are TRBV28 and TRBJ2-1; a possible D gene is TRBD2 (6 bases). Trimming stripped 2 bases from V and 5 bases from J, with 13 bases between. Germline lookup yields CDR1 MDHEN and CDR2 SYDVKM. The CDR3 contains 15 residues. CDR3 sequence: CASSLRRVRNNEQFF. CDR3 in DNA: TGTGCCAGCAGTTTAAGGAGGGTTAGGAACAATGAGCAGTTCTTC.

This clonotype showed up just a few times. V is TRBV7-2 and J is TRBJ1-2; 7 nucleotides agree with TRBD1. There are 18 residues in the CDR3. V shed 0 bases and J 1 base; nucleotides not matched to a gene: 11. Germline CDR1 and CDR2: SGHTA and FQGNSA. CDR3 DNA sequence: TGTGCCAGCAGCTTAGCGCTGGGCAGGGGGGATCATAACTATGGCTACACCTTC. It codes for CASSLALGRGDHNYGYTF. The whole variable domain, remainder taken from reference TRBV7-2 and TRBJ1-2, is GAGVSQSPSNKVTEKGKDVELRCDPISGHTALYWYRQSLGQGLEFLIYFQGNSAPDKSGLPSDRFSAERTGGSVSTLTIQRTQQEDSAVYLCASSLALGRGDHNYGYTFGSGTRLTVV.